Each of the 20 T cell receptor beta chains below was sequenced from the same sample in a study of cytomegalovirus exposure and HLA in healthy donors. PCR employed 60 Vbeta and 13 Jbeta primers. Clones were sequenced by immunoSEQ multiplex PCR, and TCRdb holds only the in-frame ones, with some missing. The data contain under 200,000 clones, approximately 79% of them singletons. The sequencing input was PBMCs. These receptors were obtained from a human donor in good health.

The J gene is TRBJ2-4, the V gene TRBV11-2, with D possibly matching TRBD2 (6 bases). CDR3 size: 16 residues. Per the germline V gene, CDR1 is SGHAT and CDR2 is FQNNGV. V was trimmed by 8 bases and J by 0 bases, leaving 17 bases between them. The CDR3 spells CASGLNPGVAKNIQYF. CDR3 nucleotide sequence: TGTGCCAGCGGCCTAAATCCGGGGGTAGCCAAAAACATTCAGTACTTC.

V and J are TRBV7-2 and TRBJ2-3; the D gene is possibly TRBD2 (6 bases). This CDR3 has 16 residues. Between the trimmed V and J ends, which lost 1 base and 0 bases, there was a span of 11 bases. Looked up from germline, CDR1 is SGHTA and CDR2 is FQGNSA. This chain's CDR3 is CASSLEGTPSTDTQYF. For the CDR3, the DNA is TGTGCCAGCAGCTTAGAGGGGACTCCTAGCACAGATACGCAGTATTTT.

This rearrangement joins TRBV19 to TRBJ2-7, with 7 bases matching TRBD1. Trimming removed 1 base from V and 3 bases from J; junction bases left unmatched: 6. This CDR3 spans 15 amino acids. Germline V gives CDR1 LNHDA, CDR2 SQIVND (reference sequence). The CDR3: CASSIVQGEGYEQYF. The CDR3 region has the DNA TGTGCCAGTAGTATAGTGCAGGGGGAAGGCTACGAGCAGTACTTC.

This clone was counted once. The V and J genes are TRBV13 and TRBJ2-5, with 12 bases lining up with TRBD2. Germline loops: CDR1 PRHDT, CDR2 FYEKMQ (reference sequence). V was pared by 1 base and J by 2 bases, with 2 bases of the junction left unmatched. The CDR3 is made up of 16 amino acids. CDR3: CASSLDGLAGQETQYF. CDR3 DNA: TGTGCCAGCAGCTTAGATGGACTAGCGGGGCAAGAGACCCAGTACTTC.

CDR3 DNA sequence: TGTGCCAGTAGTCCAGGGCCGGGACAGGGAAAGGAGACCCAGTACTTC. As protein: CASSPGPGQGKETQYF. This sequence joins TRBV19 and TRBJ2-5, with 9 nucleotides matching TRBD1. Unmatched junction bases numbered 12, after V lost 5 bases and J lost 5 bases. From germline, CDR1 is LNHDA and CDR2 SQIVND (reference sequence). The CDR3 has 16 residues. Using reference TRBV19 and TRBJ2-5 for the parts outside the CDR3, the full variable domain is DGGITQSPKYLFRKEGQNVTLSCEQNLNHDAMYWYRQDPGQGLRLIYYSQIVNDFQKGDIAEGYSVSREKKESFPLTVTSAQKNPTAFYLCASSPGPGQGKETQYFGPGTRLLVL.

The chain recombines TRBV28 with TRBJ1-5; D is uncertain. V lost 2 bases, J lost 7 bases, and 12 bases lay in between. Germline V gives CDR1 MDHEN, CDR2 SYDVKM. The CDR3 is made up of 14 amino acids. Written as DNA, the CDR3 is TGTGCCAGCAGTTTAGCACCACCGGGACAGCCCCAGCATTTT. This gives the protein CASSLAPPGQPQHF.

This clone was counted between two and nine times. One junction end does not reproduce the germline sequence, and a read error may be involved. The chain has TRBV14 and TRBJ2-1, with D possibly TRBD1 on 6 matching bases. Germline values: CDR1 SGHDN, CDR2 FVKESK. This CDR3 comprises 15 residues. CDR3 protein: CASSEDQGPYDEQFF. The CDR3 DNA reads as TGTGCCAGCAGCGAAGATCAGGGGCCTTATGATGAGCAGTTCTTC.

The table lists this clone with a few counts. The CDR3 spells CASSPLAGGSNEQFF. CDR3 DNA: TGTGCCAGCAGTCCACTAGCGGGGGGGTCCAATGAGCAGTTCTTC. V is TRBV6-4 and J is TRBJ2-1; 13 nucleotides agree with TRBD2. With 5 bases clipped from V and 6 bases from J, the junction kept 4 bases outside the gene matches. CDR3 length: 15 residues. Germline V gene data show CDR1 as MRHNA and CDR2 as SNTAGT.

This clone showed up just a few times. The rearrangement uses TRBV4-3 and TRBJ2-7; no clear D. V lost 0 bases and J lost 8, with 11 bases in between. The germline V gene has CDR1 LGHNA and CDR2 YSLEER. The CDR3 sequence is 13 residues long. CDR3 amino acids: CASSQDLDWKQYF. CDR3 nucleotide sequence: TGCGCCAGCAGCCAAGATCTAGATTGGAAGCAGTACTTC.

This chain uses TRBV7-2 with TRBJ2-5; D is ambiguous. V was trimmed by 7 bases and J by 6 bases, leaving 15 bases between them. This CDR3 is built from 13 residues. Germline assignment: CDR1 SGHTA and CDR2 FQGNSA. CDR3 nucleotide sequence: TGTGCCAGCACCTCCGGTGTGGTCAAGACCCAGTACTTC. It is translated as CASTSGVVKTQYF.

The chain uses TRBV4-1 and TRBJ2-7, with 9 bases matching TRBD2. Per the germline V gene, CDR1 is MGHRA and CDR2 is YSYEKL. This CDR3 is 16 amino acids long. J lost 1 base, V lost 4 bases, and 8 bases had no gene match. The CDR3 reads CASSRTIAGDSYEQYF. CDR3 nucleotide sequence: TGCGCCAGCAGCCGGACTATAGCGGGGGATTCCTACGAGCAGTACTTC.

This clone appeared a single time. V is TRBV4-1 and J is TRBJ2-7; TRBD1 aligns across 8 bases. The CDR3 sequence is 16 residues long. Germline V CDR1 and CDR2: MGHRA, YSYEKL. J lost 4 bases, V lost 0 bases, and 8 bases had no gene match. This CDR3 is CASSQDRGRAEYEQYF. CDR3 nucleotides: TGCGCCAGCAGCCAAGACAGGGGGCGCGCTGAGTACGAGCAGTACTTC.

The rearrangement uses TRBV6-5 and TRBJ2-1; 11 bases are a match to TRBD1. CDR1 is MNHEY, CDR2 SVGAGI, per germline. Trimming at V came to 2 bases and at J to 6 bases, leaving 6 bases not matched to a gene. This CDR3 has 16 amino acids. The CDR3 reads CASSYESGQGGNEQFF. CDR3 sequence (DNA): TGTGCCAGCAGTTACGAGTCGGGACAGGGGGGCAATGAGCAGTTCTTC.

J is TRBJ1-3 and V is TRBV4-1; TRBD1 might be the D (6 bases). Trimming took off 2 bases at V and 2 bases at J, with 10 bases between the two ends. The length of the CDR3 is 15 residues. Germline CDR1 reads MGHRA; CDR2 reads YSYEKL. CDR3 bases: TGCGCCAGCAGCCAATTACAGGGCACTGGAAACACCATATATTTT. It encodes CASSQLQGTGNTIYF.

The sample holds one count of this clone. The V and J genes are TRBV6-1 and TRBJ2-7; TRBD1 aligns across 7 bases. This CDR3 spans 13 amino acids. With V trimmed by 6 bases and J by 5 bases, 7 bases remained unmatched. CDR1 MNHNS and CDR2 SASEGT come from the germline V gene. CDR3: CASRPTGPHEQYF. The DNA of the CDR3 is TGTGCCAGCAGACCGACAGGGCCGCACGAGCAGTACTTC.

A remark on this clone: Mismatch with germline at one junction end may stem from a read error. The CDR3 nucleotides are TGTGCCATCAGTGGGTCCTCTAATTCACCCCTCCACTTT. Its protein is CAISGSSNSPLHF. The V and J genes are TRBV10-3 and TRBJ1-6; D remains unclear. CDR1 is ENHRY, CDR2 SYGVKD, per germline. There are 13 residues in the CDR3.

The rearrangement uses TRBV27 and TRBJ2-5, with 9 bases that match TRBD1. The end of the DNA fits TRBJ2-7 better, so the J call may be wrong. This CDR3 spans 13 amino acids. CDR1 and CDR2 (germline): MNHEY, SMNVEV (reference sequence). In DNA form, the CDR3 reads TGTGCCAGCACCTCGACAGGGGGCTACGAGCAGTACTTC. Protein product: CASTSTGGYEQYF.

V is TRBV7-9 and J is TRBJ2-2; tentatively, D is TRBD1 (5 bases). This CDR3 contains 13 residues. The germline V and J ends were trimmed by 5 bases and 7 bases, with 11 bases remaining between them. Germline values: CDR1 SEHNR, CDR2 FQNEAQ (reference sequence). The CDR3: CASSRIRDGELFF. The CDR3 DNA reads as TGTGCCAGCAGCCGGATCAGGGACGGGGAGCTGTTTTTT.

This clone was seen just once. The chain links TRBV7-9 to TRBJ1-1; TRBD1 might be the D (5 bases). V lost 2 bases to trimming and J lost 5 bases, with 12 bases between them. The CDR3 runs to 14 residues. Per germline, CDR1 SEHNR and CDR2 FQNEAQ (reference sequence). The chain's CDR3 is CASSLQGGTTEAFF. CDR3 DNA sequence: TGTGCCAGCAGCTTACAGGGTGGTACTACTGAAGCTTTCTTT.

V gene TRBV7-9 combines with J gene TRBJ1-2, with a weak D call TRBD1 (5 bases). The CDR3 has 12 amino acids. The V gene's germline CDR1 is SEHNR and CDR2 FQNEAQ (reference sequence). Trimming cost V 2 bases and J 10 bases, with 11 bases left between them. CDR3 residues: CASSLLDNIYTF. The CDR3 DNA reads as TGTGCCAGCAGCTTATTGGACAACATCTACACCTTC.